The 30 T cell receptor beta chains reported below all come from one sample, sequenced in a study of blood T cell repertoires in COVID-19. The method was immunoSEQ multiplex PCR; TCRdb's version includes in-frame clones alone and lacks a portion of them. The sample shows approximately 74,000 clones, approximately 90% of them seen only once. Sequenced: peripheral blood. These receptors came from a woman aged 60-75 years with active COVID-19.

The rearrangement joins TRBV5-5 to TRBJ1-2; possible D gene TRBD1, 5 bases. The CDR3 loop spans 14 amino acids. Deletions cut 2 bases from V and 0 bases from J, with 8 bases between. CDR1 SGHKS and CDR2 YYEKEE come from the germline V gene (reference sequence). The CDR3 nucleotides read TGTGCCAGCAGCTTAGGGGTGACTAACTATGGCTACACCTTC. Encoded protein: CASSLGVTNYGYTF.

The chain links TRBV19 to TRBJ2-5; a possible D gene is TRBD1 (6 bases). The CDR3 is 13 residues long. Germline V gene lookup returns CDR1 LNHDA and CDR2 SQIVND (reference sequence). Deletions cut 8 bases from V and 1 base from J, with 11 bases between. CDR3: CASSEGVQETQYF. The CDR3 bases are TGTGCCAGTTCTGAGGGGGTCCAAGAGACCCAGTACTTC.

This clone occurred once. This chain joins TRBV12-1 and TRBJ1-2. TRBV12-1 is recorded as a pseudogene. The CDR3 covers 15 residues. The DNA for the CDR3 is TGTGCCAGCAGCTTGACCCGGGAGGTAGAGGGTGGCTACACCTTC. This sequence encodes CASSLTREVEGGYTF.

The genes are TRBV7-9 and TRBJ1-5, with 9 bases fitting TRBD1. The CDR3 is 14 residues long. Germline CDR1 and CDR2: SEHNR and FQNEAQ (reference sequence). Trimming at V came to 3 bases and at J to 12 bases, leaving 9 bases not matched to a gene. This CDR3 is CASSLGQGPLLQHF. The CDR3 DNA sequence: TGTGCCAGCAGCTTGGGACAGGGCCCCTTGCTCCAGCATTTT.

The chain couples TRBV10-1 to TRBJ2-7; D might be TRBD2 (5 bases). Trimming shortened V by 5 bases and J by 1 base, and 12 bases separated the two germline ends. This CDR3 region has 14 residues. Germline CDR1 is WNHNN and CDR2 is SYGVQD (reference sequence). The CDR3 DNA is TGCGCCAGCAGTCGGGAAGCCGAATCCTACGAGCAGTACTTC. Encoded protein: CASSREAESYEQYF.

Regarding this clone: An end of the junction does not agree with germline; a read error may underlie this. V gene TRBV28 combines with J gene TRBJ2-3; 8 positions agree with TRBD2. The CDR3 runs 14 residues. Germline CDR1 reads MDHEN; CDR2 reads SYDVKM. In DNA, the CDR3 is TGTGCCAGCCACTTAGCGGGATACACAGTTACGCAGTATTTT. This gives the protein CASHLAGYTVTQYF. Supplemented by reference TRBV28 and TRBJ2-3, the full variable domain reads DVKVTQSSRYLVKRTGEKVFLECVQDMDHENMFWYRQDPGLGLRLIYFSYDVKMKEKGDIPEGYSVSREKKERFSLILESASTNQTSMYLCASHLAGYTVTQYFGPGTRLTVL.

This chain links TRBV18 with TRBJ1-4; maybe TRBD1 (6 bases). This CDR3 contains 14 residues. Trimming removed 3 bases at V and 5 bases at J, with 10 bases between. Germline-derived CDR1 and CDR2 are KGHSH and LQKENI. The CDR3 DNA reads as TGTGCCAGCTCACCCCCAGACAGGAATGAAAAACTGTTTTTT. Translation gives CASSPPDRNEKLFF.

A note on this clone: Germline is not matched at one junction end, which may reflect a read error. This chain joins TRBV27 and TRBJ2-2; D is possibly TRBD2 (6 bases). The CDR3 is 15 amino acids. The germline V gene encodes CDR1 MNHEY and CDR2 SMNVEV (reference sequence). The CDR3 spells CASSLFGGNPGELFF. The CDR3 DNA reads TGTGCCAGCAGTTTATTCGGCGGGAACCCCGGGGAGCTGTTTTTT.

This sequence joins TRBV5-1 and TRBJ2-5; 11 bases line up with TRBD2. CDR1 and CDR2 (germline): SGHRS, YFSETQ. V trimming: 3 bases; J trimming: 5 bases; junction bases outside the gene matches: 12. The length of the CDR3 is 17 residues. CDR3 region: CASSSGGSGRGYETQYF. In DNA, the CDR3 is TGCGCCAGCAGCTCTGGTGGTAGCGGGAGGGGGTACGAGACCCAGTACTTC.

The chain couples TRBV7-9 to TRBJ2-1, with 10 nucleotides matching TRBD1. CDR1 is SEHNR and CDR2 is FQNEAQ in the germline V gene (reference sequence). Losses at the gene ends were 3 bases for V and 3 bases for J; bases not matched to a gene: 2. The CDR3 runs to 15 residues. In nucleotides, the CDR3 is TGTGCCAGCAGCTTTGGACAGGGGGGCTACAATGAGCAGTTCTTC. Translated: CASSFGQGGYNEQFF.

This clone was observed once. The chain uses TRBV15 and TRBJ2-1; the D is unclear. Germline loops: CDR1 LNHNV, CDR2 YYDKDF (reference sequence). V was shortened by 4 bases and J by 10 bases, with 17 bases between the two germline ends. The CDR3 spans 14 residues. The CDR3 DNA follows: TGTGCCACCAGCACCCAGGCTACTCCCAAGGAGCAGTTCTTC. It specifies CATSTQATPKEQFF.

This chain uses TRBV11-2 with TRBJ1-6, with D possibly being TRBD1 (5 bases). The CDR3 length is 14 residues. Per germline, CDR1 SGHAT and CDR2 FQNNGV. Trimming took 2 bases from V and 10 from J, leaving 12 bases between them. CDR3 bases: TGTGCCAGCAGCTTAAGGGAGGGGAGCTCACCCCTCCACTTT. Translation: CASSLREGSSPLHF.

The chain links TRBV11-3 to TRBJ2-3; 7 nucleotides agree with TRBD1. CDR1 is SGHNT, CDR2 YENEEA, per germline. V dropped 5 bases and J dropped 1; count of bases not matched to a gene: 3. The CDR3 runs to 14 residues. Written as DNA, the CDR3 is TGTGCCAGCAGCATCGGACAGGGCACAGATACGCAGTATTTT. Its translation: CASSIGQGTDTQYF.

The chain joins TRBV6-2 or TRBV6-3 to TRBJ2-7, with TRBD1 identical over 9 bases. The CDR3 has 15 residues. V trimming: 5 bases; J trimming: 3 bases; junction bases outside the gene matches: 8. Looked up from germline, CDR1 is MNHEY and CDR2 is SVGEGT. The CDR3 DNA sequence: TGTGCCAGCAGTCCGACCGGGACAGGGAACTACGAGCAGTACTTC. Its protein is CASSPTGTGNYEQYF.

The CDR3 reads CASRLAGGHYKETQYF. The CDR3 DNA is TGTGCCAGCAGGTTAGCGGGAGGGCACTATAAAGAGACCCAGTACTTC. V usage is TRBV6-4 and J usage is TRBJ2-5, with 11 bases aligning to TRBD2. V was clipped by 6 bases and J by 3 bases; unmatched bases: 9. This CDR3 contains 16 residues. CDR1 and CDR2 from the germline V gene are MRHNA and SNTAGT.

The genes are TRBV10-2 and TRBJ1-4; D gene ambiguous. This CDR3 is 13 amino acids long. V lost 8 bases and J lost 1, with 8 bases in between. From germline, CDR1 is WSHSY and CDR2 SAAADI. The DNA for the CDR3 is TGCGCCAGCGTACAGCAAACTAATGAAAAACTGTTTTTT. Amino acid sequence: CASVQQTNEKLFF.

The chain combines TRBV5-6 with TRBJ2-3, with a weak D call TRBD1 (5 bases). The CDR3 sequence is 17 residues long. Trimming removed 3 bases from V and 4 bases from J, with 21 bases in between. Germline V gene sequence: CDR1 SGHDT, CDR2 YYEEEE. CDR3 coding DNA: TGTGCCAGCAGCTGGAGCATCGACAGAGGCTTTGCAGATACGCAGTATTTT. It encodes CASSWSIDRGFADTQYF.

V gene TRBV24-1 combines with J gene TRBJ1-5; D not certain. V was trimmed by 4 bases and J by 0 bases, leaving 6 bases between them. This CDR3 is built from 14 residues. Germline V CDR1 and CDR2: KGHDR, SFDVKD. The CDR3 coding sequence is TGTGCCACCAGTGACCCCGGTAGCAATCAGCCCCAGCATTTT. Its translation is CATSDPGSNQPQHF.

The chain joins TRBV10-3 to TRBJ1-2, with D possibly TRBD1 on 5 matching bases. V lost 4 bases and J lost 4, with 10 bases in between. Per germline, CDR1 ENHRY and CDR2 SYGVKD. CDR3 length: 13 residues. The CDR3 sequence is CAISADSRYGYTF. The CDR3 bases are TGTGCCATCAGTGCCGACAGCCGCTATGGCTACACCTTC.

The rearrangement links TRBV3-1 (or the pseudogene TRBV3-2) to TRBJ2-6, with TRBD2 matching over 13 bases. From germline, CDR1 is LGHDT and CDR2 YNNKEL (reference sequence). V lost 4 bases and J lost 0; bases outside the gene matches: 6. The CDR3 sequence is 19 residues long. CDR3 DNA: TGTGCCAGCAGCCTCGGACTAGCGGGAGTTCCCTCTGGGGCCAACGTCCTGACTTTC. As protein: CASSLGLAGVPSGANVLTF.

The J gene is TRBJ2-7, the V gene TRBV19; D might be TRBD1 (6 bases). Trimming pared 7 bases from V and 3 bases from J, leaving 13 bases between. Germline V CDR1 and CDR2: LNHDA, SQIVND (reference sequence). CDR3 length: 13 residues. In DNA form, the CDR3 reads TGTGCCAGTAACCAAGGACAGTTCTACGAGCAGTACTTC. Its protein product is CASNQGQFYEQYF.

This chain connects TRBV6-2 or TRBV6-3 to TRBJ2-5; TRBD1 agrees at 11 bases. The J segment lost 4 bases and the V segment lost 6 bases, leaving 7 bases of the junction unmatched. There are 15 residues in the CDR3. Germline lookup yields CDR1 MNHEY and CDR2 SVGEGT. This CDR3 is CASSQDRGLSETQYF. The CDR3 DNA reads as TGTGCCAGCAGCCAGGACAGGGGGCTTTCAGAGACCCAGTACTTC.

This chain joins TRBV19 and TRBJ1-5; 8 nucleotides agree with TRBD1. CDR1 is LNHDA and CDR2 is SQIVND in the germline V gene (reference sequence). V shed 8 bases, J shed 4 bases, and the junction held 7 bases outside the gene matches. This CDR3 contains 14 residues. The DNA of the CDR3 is TGTGCCAGTGGCCTTCGGACAGGGAATCAGCCCCAGCATTTT. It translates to CASGLRTGNQPQHF. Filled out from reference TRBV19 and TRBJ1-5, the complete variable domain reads DGGITQSPKYLFRKEGQNVTLSCEQNLNHDAMYWYRQDPGQGLRLIYYSQIVNDFQKGDIAEGYSVSREKKESFPLTVTSAQKNPTAFYLCASGLRTGNQPQHFGDGTRLSIL.

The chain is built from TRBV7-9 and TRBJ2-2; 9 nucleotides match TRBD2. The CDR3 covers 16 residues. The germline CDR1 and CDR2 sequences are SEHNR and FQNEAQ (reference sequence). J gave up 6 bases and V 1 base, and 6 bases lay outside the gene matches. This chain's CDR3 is CASSLGVAGEAGELFF. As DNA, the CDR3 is TGTGCCAGCAGCTTAGGAGTAGCGGGAGAGGCCGGGGAGCTGTTTTTT.

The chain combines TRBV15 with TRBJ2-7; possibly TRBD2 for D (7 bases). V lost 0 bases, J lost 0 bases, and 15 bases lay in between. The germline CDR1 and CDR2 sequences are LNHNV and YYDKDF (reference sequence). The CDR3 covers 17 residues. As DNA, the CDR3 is TGTGCCACCAGCAGAGAGGCCGGGGGCGGGAGCTCCTACGAGCAGTACTTC. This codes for CATSREAGGGSSYEQYF.

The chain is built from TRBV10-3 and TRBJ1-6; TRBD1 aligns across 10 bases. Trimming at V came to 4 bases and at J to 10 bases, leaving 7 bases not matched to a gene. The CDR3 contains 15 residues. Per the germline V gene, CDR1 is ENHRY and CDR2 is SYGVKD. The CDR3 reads CAISGDRGKNSPLHF. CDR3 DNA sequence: TGTGCCATCAGTGGGGACAGGGGAAAAAACTCACCCCTCCACTTT.

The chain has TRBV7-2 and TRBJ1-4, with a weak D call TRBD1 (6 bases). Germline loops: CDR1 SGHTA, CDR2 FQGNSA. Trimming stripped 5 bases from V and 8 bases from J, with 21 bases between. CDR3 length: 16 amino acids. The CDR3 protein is CASSAGQGSSLEKLFF. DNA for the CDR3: TGTGCCAGCAGCGCTGGGCAGGGGTCCTCACTAGAAAAACTGTTTTTT. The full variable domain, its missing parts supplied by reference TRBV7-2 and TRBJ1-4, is GAGVSQSPSNKVTEKGKDVELRCDPISGHTALYWYRQSLGQGLEFLIYFQGNSAPDKSGLPSDRFSAERTGGSVSTLTIQRTQQEDSAVYLCASSAGQGSSLEKLFFGSGTQLSVL.

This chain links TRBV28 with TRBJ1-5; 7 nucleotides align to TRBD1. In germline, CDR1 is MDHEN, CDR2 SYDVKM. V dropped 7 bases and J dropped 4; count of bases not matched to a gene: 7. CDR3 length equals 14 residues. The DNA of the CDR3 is TGTGCCAGCACGACAGGGTTACGGAATCAGCCCCAGCATTTT. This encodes CASTTGLRNQPQHF.

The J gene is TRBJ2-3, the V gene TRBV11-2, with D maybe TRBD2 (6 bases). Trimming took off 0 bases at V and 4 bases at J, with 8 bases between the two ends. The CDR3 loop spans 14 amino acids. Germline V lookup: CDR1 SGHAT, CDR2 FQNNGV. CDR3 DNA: TGTGCCAGCAGCTTAGAAGCGGGCTCAGATACGCAGTATTTT. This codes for CASSLEAGSDTQYF.

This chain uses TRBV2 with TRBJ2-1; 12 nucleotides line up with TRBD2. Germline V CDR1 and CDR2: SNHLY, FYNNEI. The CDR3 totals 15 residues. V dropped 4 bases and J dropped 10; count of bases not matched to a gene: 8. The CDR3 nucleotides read TGTGCCAGCAGTGCGGCTAGCGGGAGGGCCGGGGAGCAGTTCTTC. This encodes CASSAASGRAGEQFF.